The text below deals with one T cell receptor (beta chain). Antigen unknown. This entry comes from a study of T cells in Graves' hyperthyroidism and ophthalmopathy. Overall study results and limits: The model foresaw ophthalmopathy a median roughly 6 months prior to onset.

The ends were cut back, 6 bases at V and 7 bases at J, with 17 bases in the middle. The CDR3 covers 13 residues. In germline, CDR1 is SGHKS, CDR2 YYEKEE (reference sequence). TCR beta CDR3 sequences were amplified from RNA transcripts. The HTBI primer set drove a first-round RT-PCR of the TCR CDR3. TCRdb used MiXCR to reprocess the multiplex PCR reads, holding one entry per CDR3 protein. The table shows 650,000 to 700,000 distinct CDR3 sequences, with 17% occurring only once. This rearrangement joins TRBV5-5 to TRBJ2-7; D is unresolved. Input material: blood. This TCR was sampled from a man between 50 and 59 years old with Graves' hyperthyroidism. The CDR3 DNA sequence: TGTGCCAGCACCCGGCCGTTTGCGGATGAGCAGTACTTC. It is translated as CASTRPFADEQYF.